These 16 T cell receptor beta chains came from one sample sequenced in a study of OX40 agonist ivuxolimab in advanced cancers. Clones were read by immunoSEQ multiplex PCR, and TCRdb kept only the in-frame ones, dropping some. The sample carries roughly 88,000 clones, more than 70% recorded once. The sample was CD4+ or CD8+ T cells sorted from blood, taken in a trial of the OX40 agonist ivuxolimab. The receptors originated from an adult with an advanced solid tumor such as melanoma, head and neck, liver or kidney cancer.

The rearrangement joins TRBV28 to TRBJ2-7, with 8 bases fitting TRBD2. The CDR3 extends over 14 amino acids. Germline V gene sequence: CDR1 MDHEN, CDR2 SYDVKM. Trimming at V came to 4 bases and at J to 5 bases, leaving 7 bases not matched to a gene. CDR3 sequence: CASSSLIAGNEQYV. The CDR3, as DNA: TGTGCCAGCAGTTCTCTGATAGCGGGAAACGAGCAGTACGTC.

V and J are TRBV7-8 and TRBJ2-3; the match to TRBD2 covers 10 bases. This CDR3 spans 15 amino acids. The ends lost 6 bases at V and 1 base at J; junction bases unmatched: 4. In germline, CDR1 is SGHVS, CDR2 FQNEAQ. The CDR3 DNA is TGTGCCAGCAGTCAGGGGACTAGCGGCACAGATACGCAGTATTTT. Protein: CASSQGTSGTDTQYF.

The CDR3 is CASSERLAGTGELFF. The CDR3, as DNA: TGTGCCAGCAGTGAAAGACTAGCGGGCACCGGGGAGCTGTTTTTT. V usage is TRBV2 and J usage is TRBJ2-2; 10 nucleotides match TRBD2. CDR1 SNHLY and CDR2 FYNNEI come from the germline V gene. V shed 2 bases and J 4 bases; nucleotides not matched to a gene: 1. The length of the CDR3 is 15 residues.

The rearrangement uses TRBV19 and TRBJ2-1; D call uncertain. Per germline, CDR1 LNHDA and CDR2 SQIVND (reference sequence). V gave up 7 bases and J gave up 5 bases, with 9 bases separating them. CDR3 length equals 12 residues. CDR3 in amino acids: CASTSMNNEQFF. The CDR3 DNA sequence: TGTGCCAGTACTTCCATGAACAATGAGCAGTTCTTC.

The V and J genes are TRBV11-2 and TRBJ2-1; a possible D gene is TRBD2 (5 bases). CDR3 length equals 14 residues. CDR1 SGHAT and CDR2 FQNNGV come from the germline V gene. V shed 5 bases and J shed 4 bases, with 12 bases lying between them. CDR3 DNA: TGTGCCAGCAGCGCAGGCCAGCGGTACAATGAGCAGTTCTTC. This codes for CASSAGQRYNEQFF.

The V and J genes are TRBV10-3 and TRBJ1-2, with 7 bases matching TRBD1. Germline V gene lookup returns CDR1 ENHRY and CDR2 SYGVKD. After removal of 9 bases from V and 2 bases from J, the junction contained 6 bases not matched to a gene. The CDR3 sequence is 13 residues long. CDR3 amino acids: CAISQGGNYGYTF. The CDR3 region has the DNA TGTGCCATTAGCCAGGGGGGGAACTATGGCTACACCTTC.

The chain links TRBV5-8 to TRBJ2-3; 7 bases line up with TRBD1. This CDR3 comprises 15 residues. V dropped 0 bases and J dropped 1; count of bases not matched to a gene: 2. From germline, CDR1 is SGHTS and CDR2 YDEGEE. DNA of the CDR3: TGTGCCAGCAGCTTGGCCGACAGGGGCACAGATACGCAGTATTTT. Translation gives CASSLADRGTDTQYF.

The rearrangement joins TRBV30 to TRBJ2-5; D ambiguous. V was trimmed by 0 bases and J by 2 bases, leaving 7 bases between them. The CDR3 consists of 13 residues. The germline V gene encodes CDR1 GTSNPN and CDR2 SVGIG (reference sequence). CDR3 coding DNA: TGTGCCTGGAGTGTCTCCATTCAAGAGACCCAGTACTTC. Its translation: CAWSVSIQETQYF.

The V call is TRBV7-9, the J call TRBJ2-3; either TRBD1 or TRBD2 may fit D (5 bases each). The V end was cut by 3 bases, the J end by 2 bases, with 12 bases between. Germline CDR1 is SEHNR and CDR2 is FQNEAQ (reference sequence). This CDR3 has 15 amino acids. CDR3 region: CASSFGTLVTDTQYF. DNA of the CDR3: TGTGCCAGCAGCTTCGGGACGTTGGTCACAGATACGCAGTATTTT.

The chain is built from TRBV18 and TRBJ1-5; D gene ambiguous. Trimming left V 6 bases short and J 7 bases short, with 13 bases between. Germline CDR1 is KGHSH and CDR2 is LQKENI. The CDR3 extends over 13 amino acids. CDR3 sequence: CASSPGSGQPQHF. CDR3 coding DNA: TGTGCCAGCTCCCCCGGGAGCGGACAGCCCCAGCATTTT.

The rearrangement links TRBV12-5 to TRBJ2-2; 11 bases agree with TRBD2. J was trimmed by 3 bases and V by 0 bases; bases with no gene match: 3. Germline V gives CDR1 LGHNT, CDR2 FRNRAP. The CDR3 contains 17 residues. CDR3 in amino acids: CASGLVLAGAHTGELFF. The CDR3 nucleotides are TGTGCTAGTGGTTTGGTACTAGCGGGAGCTCACACCGGGGAGCTGTTTTTT.

This chain uses TRBV19 with TRBJ1-1; possibly TRBD1 for D (6 bases). CDR1 and CDR2 (germline): LNHDA, SQIVND (reference sequence). V was cut by 9 bases and J by 2 bases, with 13 bases left in between. The CDR3 runs 13 residues. For the CDR3, the DNA is TGTGCCAGCCAGGGGTGGGGCAACACTGAAGCTTTCTTT. It yields the protein CASQGWGNTEAFF.

The V call is TRBV10-2, the J call TRBJ2-7; a possible D gene is TRBD1 (6 bases). This CDR3 comprises 18 residues. V lost 3 bases, J lost 2 bases, and 23 bases lay in between. Germline V gives CDR1 WSHSY, CDR2 SAAADI. CDR3 DNA: TGCGCCAGCAGTGATATCGGTTTGGGCAGGGGACCAGCCTACGAGCAGTACTTC. It codes for CASSDIGLGRGPAYEQYF.

The chain has TRBV30 and TRBJ2-5; D possibly corresponds to TRBD1 (5 bases). V lost 2 bases to trimming and J lost 5 bases, with 12 bases between them. The CDR3 is 13 amino acids. The germline V gene encodes CDR1 GTSNPN and CDR2 SVGIG (reference sequence). The chain's CDR3 is CAWSRDSGETQYF. The CDR3 DNA is TGTGCCTGGAGTAGAGATTCAGGGGAGACCCAGTACTTC.

The gene calls are TRBV11-2 and TRBJ2-2, with 12 bases that match TRBD2. Unmatched junction bases numbered 3, after V lost 3 bases and J lost 4 bases. The CDR3 has 16 residues. Germline CDR1 and CDR2: SGHAT and FQNNGV. The DNA of the CDR3 is TGTGCCAGCAGCTTGGGACTAGCGGGCCTCACCGGGGAGCTGTTTTTT. Amino acid sequence: CASSLGLAGLTGELFF.

V usage is TRBV25-1 and J usage is TRBJ1-1; D unresolved. Trimming took 1 base from V and 1 from J, leaving 4 bases between them. The length of the CDR3 is 13 residues. Germline V gene sequence: CDR1 MGHDK, CDR2 SYGVNS. In DNA form, the CDR3 reads TGTGCCAGCAGTGAATTTGGGAACACTGAAGCTTTCTTT. This codes for CASSEFGNTEAFF.